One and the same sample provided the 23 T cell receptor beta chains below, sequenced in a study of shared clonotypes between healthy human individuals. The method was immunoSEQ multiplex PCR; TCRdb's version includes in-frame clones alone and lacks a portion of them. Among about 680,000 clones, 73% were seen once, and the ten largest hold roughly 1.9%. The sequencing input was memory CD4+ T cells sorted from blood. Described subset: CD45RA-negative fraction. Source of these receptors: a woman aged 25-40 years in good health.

CDR3 sequence reads: CASSQAGGSTGANVLTF. In DNA, the CDR3 is TGTGCCAGCAGCCAGGCCGGGGGATCAACTGGGGCCAACGTCCTGACTTTC. The chain carries TRBV7-3 and TRBJ2-6; D may be TRBD2 (6 bases). CDR3 length: 17 residues. With 5 bases removed from V and 2 bases from J, the gap between germline ends came to 16 bases. In germline, CDR1 is SGHTA, CDR2 FQGTGA.

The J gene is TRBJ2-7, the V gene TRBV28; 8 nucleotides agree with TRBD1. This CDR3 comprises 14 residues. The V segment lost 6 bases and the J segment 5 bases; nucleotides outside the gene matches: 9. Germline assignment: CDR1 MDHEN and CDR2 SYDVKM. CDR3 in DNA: TGTGCCAGCAGCCTTCCCCAGGGGGCGAACGAGCAGTACTTC. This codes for CASSLPQGANEQYF. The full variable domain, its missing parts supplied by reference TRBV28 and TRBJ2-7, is DVKVTQSSRYLVKRTGEKVFLECVQDMDHENMFWYRQDPGLGLRLIYFSYDVKMKEKGDIPEGYSVSREKKERFSLILESASTNQTSMYLCASSLPQGANEQYFGPGTRLTVT.

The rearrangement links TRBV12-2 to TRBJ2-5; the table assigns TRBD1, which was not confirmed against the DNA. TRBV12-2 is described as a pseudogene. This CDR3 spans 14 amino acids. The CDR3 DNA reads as TGTGCAAGTCGCTTTAACGCGACAATAGAGACCCAGTACTTC. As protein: CASRFNATIETQYF.

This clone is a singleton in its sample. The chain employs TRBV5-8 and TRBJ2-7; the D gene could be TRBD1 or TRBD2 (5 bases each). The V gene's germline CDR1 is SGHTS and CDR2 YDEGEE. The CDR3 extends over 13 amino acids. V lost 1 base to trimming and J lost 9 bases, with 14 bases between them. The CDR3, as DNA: TGTGCCAGCAGCTTGCGGGGCGGGTTGGTGCAGTACTTC. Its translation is CASSLRGGLVQYF.

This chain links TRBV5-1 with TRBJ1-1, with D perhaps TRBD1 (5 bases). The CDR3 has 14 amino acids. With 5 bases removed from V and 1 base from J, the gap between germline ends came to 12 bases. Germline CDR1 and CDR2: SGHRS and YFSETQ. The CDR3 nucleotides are TGCGCCAGCAGAGCTGGGACGGGGAACACTGAAGCTTTCTTT. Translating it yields CASRAGTGNTEAFF.

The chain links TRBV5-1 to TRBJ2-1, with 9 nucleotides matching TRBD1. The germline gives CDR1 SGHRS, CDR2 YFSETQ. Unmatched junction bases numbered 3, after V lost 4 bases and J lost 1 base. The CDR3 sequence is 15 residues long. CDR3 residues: CASSQGQGSYNEQFF. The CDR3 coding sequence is TGCGCCAGCAGCCAAGGACAGGGGTCCTACAATGAGCAGTTCTTC.

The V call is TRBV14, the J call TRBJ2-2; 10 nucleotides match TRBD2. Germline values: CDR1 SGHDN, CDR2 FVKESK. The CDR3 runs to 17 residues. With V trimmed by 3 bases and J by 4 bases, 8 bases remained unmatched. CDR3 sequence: CASSQISGRRGTGELFF. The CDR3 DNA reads TGTGCCAGCAGCCAGATTAGCGGGAGGCGGGGCACCGGGGAGCTGTTTTTT.

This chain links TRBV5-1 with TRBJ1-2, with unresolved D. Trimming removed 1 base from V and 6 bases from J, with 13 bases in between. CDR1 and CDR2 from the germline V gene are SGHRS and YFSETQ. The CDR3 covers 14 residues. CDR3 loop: CASSLTSYGDGYTF. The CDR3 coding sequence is TGCGCCAGCAGCTTGACATCTTACGGGGATGGCTACACCTTC.

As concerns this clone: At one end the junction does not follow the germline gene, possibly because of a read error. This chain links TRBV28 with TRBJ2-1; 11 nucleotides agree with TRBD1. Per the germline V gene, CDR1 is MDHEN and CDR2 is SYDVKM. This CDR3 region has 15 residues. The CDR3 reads CASSLGGQGANEQFF. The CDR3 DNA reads TGTGCTAGCAGTTTGGGTGGACAGGGGGCCAATGAGCAGTTCTTC. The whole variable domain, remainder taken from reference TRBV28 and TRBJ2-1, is DVKVTQSSRYLVKRTGEKVFLECVQDMDHENMFWYRQDPGLGLRLIYFSYDVKMKEKGDIPEGYSVSREKKERFSLILESASTNQTSMYLCASSLGGQGANEQFFGPGTRLTVL.

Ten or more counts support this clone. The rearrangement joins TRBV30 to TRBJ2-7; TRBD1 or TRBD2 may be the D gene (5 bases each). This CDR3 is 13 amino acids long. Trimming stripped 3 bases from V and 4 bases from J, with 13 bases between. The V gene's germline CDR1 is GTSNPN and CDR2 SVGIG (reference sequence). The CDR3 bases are TGTGCCTGGAGGTCAGGGACGGTGTACGAGCAGTACTTC. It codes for CAWRSGTVYEQYF.

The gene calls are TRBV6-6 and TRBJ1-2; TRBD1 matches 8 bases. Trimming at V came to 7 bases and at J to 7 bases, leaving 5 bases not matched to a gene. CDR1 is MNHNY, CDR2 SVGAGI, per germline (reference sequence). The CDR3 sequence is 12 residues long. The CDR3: CASTLDRAGYTF. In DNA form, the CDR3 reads TGTGCCAGCACCCTGGACAGGGCTGGCTACACCTTC.

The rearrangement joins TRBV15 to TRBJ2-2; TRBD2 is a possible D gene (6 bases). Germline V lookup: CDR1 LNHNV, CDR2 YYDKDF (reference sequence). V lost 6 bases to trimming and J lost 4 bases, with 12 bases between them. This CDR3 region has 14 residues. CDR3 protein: CATSPLGGTGELFF. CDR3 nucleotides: TGTGCCACCAGTCCCTTGGGGGGCACCGGGGAGCTGTTTTTT. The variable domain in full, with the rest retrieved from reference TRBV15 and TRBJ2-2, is DAMVIQNPRYQVTQFGKPVTLSCSQTLNHNVMYWYQQKSSQAPKLLFHYYDKDFNNEADTPDNFQSRRPNTSFCFLDIRSPGLGDTAMYLCATSPLGGTGELFFGEGSRLTVL.

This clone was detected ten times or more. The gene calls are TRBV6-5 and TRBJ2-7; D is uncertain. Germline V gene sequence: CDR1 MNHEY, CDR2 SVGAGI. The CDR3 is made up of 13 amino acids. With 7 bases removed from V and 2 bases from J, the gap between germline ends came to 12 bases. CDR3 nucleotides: TGTGCCAGCAAACCACAGCGAACCTACGAGCAGTACTTC. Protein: CASKPQRTYEQYF.

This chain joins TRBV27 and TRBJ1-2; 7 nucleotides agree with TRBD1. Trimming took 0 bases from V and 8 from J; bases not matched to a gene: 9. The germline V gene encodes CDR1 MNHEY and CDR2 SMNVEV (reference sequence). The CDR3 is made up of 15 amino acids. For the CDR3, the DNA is TGTGCCAGCAGTTTATCAGGGACAGCCTCTACGGGCTACACCTTC. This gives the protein CASSLSGTASTGYTF.

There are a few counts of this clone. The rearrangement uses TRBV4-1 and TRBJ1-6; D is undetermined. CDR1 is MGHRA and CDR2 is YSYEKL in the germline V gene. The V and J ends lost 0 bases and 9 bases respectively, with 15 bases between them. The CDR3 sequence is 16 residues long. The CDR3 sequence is CASSQESLGSGSPLHF. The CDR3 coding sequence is TGCGCCAGCAGCCAAGAATCTCTGGGGTCTGGTTCACCCCTCCACTTT.

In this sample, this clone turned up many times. In DNA, the CDR3 is TGTGCCAGCCGCGGGGCCTACTCTGGAAACACCATATATTTT. It encodes CASRGAYSGNTIYF. The rearrangement links TRBV6-5 to TRBJ1-3, with a tentative D call TRBD1 (5 bases). The CDR3 consists of 14 residues. V was trimmed by 8 bases and J by 0 bases, leaving 11 bases between them. Germline loops: CDR1 MNHEY, CDR2 SVGAGI.

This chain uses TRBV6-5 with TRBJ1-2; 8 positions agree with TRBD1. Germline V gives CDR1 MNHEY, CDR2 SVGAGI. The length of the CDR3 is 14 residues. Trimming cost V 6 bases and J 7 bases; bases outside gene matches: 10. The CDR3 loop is CASSNRGRASGYTF. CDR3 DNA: TGTGCCAGCAGCAACAGGGGGAGGGCTTCTGGCTACACCTTC.

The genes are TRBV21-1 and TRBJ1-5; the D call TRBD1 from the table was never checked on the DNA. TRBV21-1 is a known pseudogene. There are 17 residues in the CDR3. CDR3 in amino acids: CASSKVATGDWCQPQHF. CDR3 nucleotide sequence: TGTGCCAGCAGCAAAGTCGCGACAGGGGATTGGTGCCAGCCCCAGCATTTT.

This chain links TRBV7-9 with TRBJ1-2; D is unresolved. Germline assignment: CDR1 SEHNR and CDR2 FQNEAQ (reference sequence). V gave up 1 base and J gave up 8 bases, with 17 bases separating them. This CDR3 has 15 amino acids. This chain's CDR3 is CASSLGGNPTRGYTF. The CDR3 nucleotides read TGTGCCAGCAGCTTAGGCGGTAATCCCACTAGGGGCTACACCTTC.

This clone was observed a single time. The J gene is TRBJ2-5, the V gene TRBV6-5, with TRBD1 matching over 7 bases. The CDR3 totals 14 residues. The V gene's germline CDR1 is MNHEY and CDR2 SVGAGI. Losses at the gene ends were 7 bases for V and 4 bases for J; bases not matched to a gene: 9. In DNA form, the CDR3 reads TGTGCCAGCACCACCGGGACAGCCTCAGAGACCCAGTACTTC. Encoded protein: CASTTGTASETQYF.

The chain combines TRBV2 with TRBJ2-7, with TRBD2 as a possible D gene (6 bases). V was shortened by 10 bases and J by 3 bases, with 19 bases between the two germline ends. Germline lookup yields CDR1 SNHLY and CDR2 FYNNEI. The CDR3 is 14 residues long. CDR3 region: CATSPDLAIYEQYF. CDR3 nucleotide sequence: TGTGCCACGTCCCCTGATCTAGCGATCTACGAGCAGTACTTC.

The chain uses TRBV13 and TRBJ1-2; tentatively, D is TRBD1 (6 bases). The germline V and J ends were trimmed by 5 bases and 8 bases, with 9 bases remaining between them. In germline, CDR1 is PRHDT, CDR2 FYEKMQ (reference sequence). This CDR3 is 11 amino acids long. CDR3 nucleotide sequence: TGTGCCAGCAGCCTCGGGGGCGGCTACACCTTC. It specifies CASSLGGGYTF.

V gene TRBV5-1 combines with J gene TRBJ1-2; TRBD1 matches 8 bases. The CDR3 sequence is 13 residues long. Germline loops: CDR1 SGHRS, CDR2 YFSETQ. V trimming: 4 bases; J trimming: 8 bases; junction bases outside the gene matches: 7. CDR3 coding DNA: TGCGCCAGCAGCGGGACAGGCTCCAGAGGCTACACCTTC. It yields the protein CASSGTGSRGYTF.